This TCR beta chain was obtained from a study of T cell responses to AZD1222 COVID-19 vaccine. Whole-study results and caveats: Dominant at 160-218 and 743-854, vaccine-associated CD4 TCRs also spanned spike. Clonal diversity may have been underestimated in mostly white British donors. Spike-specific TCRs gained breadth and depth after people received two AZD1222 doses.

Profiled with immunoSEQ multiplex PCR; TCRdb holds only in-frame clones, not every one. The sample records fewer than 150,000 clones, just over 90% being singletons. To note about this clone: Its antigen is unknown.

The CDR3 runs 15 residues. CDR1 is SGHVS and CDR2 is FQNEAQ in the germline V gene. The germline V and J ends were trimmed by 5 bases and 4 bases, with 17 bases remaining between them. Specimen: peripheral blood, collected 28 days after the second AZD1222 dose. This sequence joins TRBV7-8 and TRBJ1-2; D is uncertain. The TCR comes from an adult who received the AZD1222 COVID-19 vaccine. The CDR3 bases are TGTGCCAGCAGCACCGTGAGCGGTTTTGGCTATGGCTACACCTTC. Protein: CASSTVSGFGYGYTF.